The entry below gives a single T cell receptor beta chain sequence along with its context. No antigen is known for it. The data originate from a study of cytomegalovirus exposure and HLA in healthy donors. Trimming shortened V by 4 bases and J by 8 bases, and 17 bases separated the two germline ends. CDR3 length: 14 residues. Germline lookup yields CDR1 SNHLY and CDR2 FYNNEI. Notes on the study in general: TCR beta V segments were, for the most part, productive about 87% or about 30% of the time in an earlier analysis.

With 60 Vbeta and 13 Jbeta primers, the PCR was carried out. In the source study's methods: Per a later analysis, the number of unique TCR beta chains was around 80 million, of which about 10 million were shared. Using immunoSEQ multiplex PCR, the repertoire was profiled, and TCRdb retains in-frame clones only, with some absent. V and J calls and clone size follow that table, whereas D and trimming were derived from the DNA. The sample lists 170,000 or so clones; less than 85% were seen once. Sequenced: PBMCs. The receptor was derived from a boy younger than 18 in good health and CMV-seronegative. The rearrangement links TRBV2 to TRBJ1-2; possible D gene TRBD1, 6 bases. CDR3 amino acids: CASSGQQGIEGYTF. Here the CDR3 DNA reads TGTGCCAGCAGTGGGCAACAGGGCATAGAGGGCTACACCTTC.